The entry that follows covers one T cell receptor beta chain sequence. The data were obtained in a study of blood T cell repertoires in COVID-19. Study-level information: From the United States, Italy and Spain came samples of acute and convalescent COVID-19. T cells, B-cell-depleted T cells, or PBMCs supplied cDNA or gDNA.

Here immunoSEQ multiplex PCR was the method, and the copy in TCRdb shows in-frame clones only, minus some. The top ten clones hold around 0.97% of a sample with some 300,000 clones, 90% of them seen once. Trimming took off 4 bases at V and 5 bases at J, with 15 bases between the two ends. Germline assignment: CDR1 SGHTS and CDR2 YDEGEE. The CDR3 sequence is 14 residues long. The source material was peripheral blood. The receptor was derived from a woman between 40 and 50 years old with COVID-19, enrolled during active disease. V gene TRBV5-8 combines with J gene TRBJ2-5; possible D gene TRBD1, 6 bases. The CDR3, as DNA: TGTGCCAGCAGCGGGCTAGGGGGAGAGGAGACCCAGTACTTC. This gives the protein CASSGLGGEETQYF.